One and the same sample provided the 8 T cell receptor beta chains below, sequenced in a study of OX40 agonist ivuxolimab in advanced cancers. Libraries were prepared by immunoSEQ multiplex PCR; TCRdb keeps only in-frame clonotypes and omits some of them. The repertoire holds approximately 60,000 clones, with 92% as singletons. Sequences were derived from CD4+ or CD8+ T cells sorted from blood, sampled in a trial of the OX40 agonist ivuxolimab. Source of these receptors: an adult with an advanced solid tumor such as melanoma, head and neck, liver or kidney cancer.

The rearrangement joins TRBV9 to TRBJ2-1, with 7 bases aligning to TRBD1. This CDR3 has 17 amino acids. J was trimmed by 6 bases and V by 8 bases; bases with no gene match: 20. Germline V lookup: CDR1 SGDLS, CDR2 YYNGEE. The CDR3 sequence: CASTSDSRDSYRNEQFF. The CDR3 DNA sequence: TGTGCCAGTACAAGCGACTCCCGGGACAGTTATCGCAATGAGCAGTTCTTC.

The chain combines TRBV5-1 with TRBJ2-5; TRBD2 matches at 7 bases. V lost 3 bases, J lost 1 base, and 9 bases stayed unmatched. The CDR3 totals 16 residues. The germline CDR1 and CDR2 sequences are SGHRS and YFSETQ. The DNA for the CDR3 is TGCGCCAGCAGCTGGATGACGGGGGGATCCCAAGAGACCCAGTACTTC. It is translated as CASSWMTGGSQETQYF.

The chain links TRBV30 to TRBJ1-3, with a possible D match to TRBD1 (5 bases). Trimming left V 0 bases short and J 0 bases short, with 9 bases between. The CDR3 covers 15 residues. Germline lookup yields CDR1 GTSNPN and CDR2 SVGIG (reference sequence). In DNA form, the CDR3 reads TGTGCCTGGAGTGTAGGGGCCAGCTCTGGAAACACCATATATTTT. This translates into CAWSVGASSGNTIYF.

This clone was seen only a few times. V is TRBV18 and J is TRBJ1-3; D gene ambiguous. The CDR3 has 12 amino acids. V lost 0 bases and J 9 bases, leaving 6 bases between the germline ends. Germline V gene data show CDR1 as KGHSH and CDR2 as LQKENI. The CDR3 nucleotides are TGTGCCAGCTCACCACCTTTTGCCACCATATATTTT. Translated, it gives CASSPPFATIYF.

The chain is built from TRBV6-1 and TRBJ1-5; the match to TRBD1 covers 9 bases. This CDR3 has 15 residues. CDR1 is MNHNS, CDR2 SASEGT, per germline. V shed 5 bases, J shed 6 bases, and the junction held 8 bases outside the gene matches. CDR3 amino acids: CASSQTWTGVQPQHF. The CDR3 bases are TGTGCCAGCAGTCAAACATGGACAGGGGTTCAGCCCCAGCATTTT.

The chain recombines TRBV2 with TRBJ2-5, with 11 bases identical to TRBD2. V lost 2 bases to trimming and J lost 7 bases; unmatched junction nucleotides: 9. CDR1 SNHLY and CDR2 FYNNEI come from the germline V gene. This CDR3 has 16 amino acids. DNA of the CDR3: TGTGCCAGCAGTGAACTCCCGGGACTAGCGGTTGGGACCCAGTACTTC. Its translation: CASSELPGLAVGTQYF.

The V call is TRBV2, the J call TRBJ2-3; TRBD2 is a possible D gene (5 bases). This CDR3 spans 13 amino acids. Looked up from germline, CDR1 is SNHLY and CDR2 is FYNNEI. V lost 3 bases and J 7 bases, leaving 11 bases between the germline ends. The CDR3 spells CASSDPPGYTQYF. CDR3 coding DNA: TGTGCCAGCAGTGACCCCCCGGGATATACGCAGTATTTT.

This clone was seen only once. This chain uses TRBV7-9 with TRBJ2-1; D is possibly TRBD1 (6 bases). The CDR3 is made up of 12 amino acids. CDR1 is SEHNR and CDR2 is FQNEAQ in the germline V gene (reference sequence). The V gene lost 6 bases and the J gene lost 8 bases, with 11 bases spanning the gap. Here the CDR3 DNA reads TGTGCCAGCAGTTCACAGGGCCATGAGCAGTTCTTC. Encoded protein: CASSSQGHEQFF.